Presented here are 5 T cell receptor beta chains from one specimen sequenced in a study of blood T cell repertoires in COVID-19. Generated by immunoSEQ multiplex PCR, the TCRdb table keeps only in-frame clones and is missing some. The repertoire has 270,000 or so clones, about 88% of them found once; the top ten carry 6.6%. The specimen was PBMCs or T cells enriched from blood (not recorded which). These TCRs come from a woman between 45 and 65 years old who had been exposed to COVID-19.

This rearrangement joins TRBV18 to TRBJ2-4; TRBD1 might be the D (5 bases). Germline V gene lookup returns CDR1 KGHSH and CDR2 LQKENI. V gave up 8 bases and J gave up 5 bases, with 16 bases separating them. The CDR3 extends over 14 amino acids. Here the CDR3 DNA reads TGTGCCAGCACCATAGGGCCCAGGGAAAACATTCAGTACTTC. It yields the protein CASTIGPRENIQYF.

This sequence joins TRBV14 and TRBJ2-3; D gene unclear. Germline V CDR1 and CDR2: SGHDN, FVKESK. The ends were cut back, 0 bases at V and 10 bases at J, with 11 bases in the middle. This CDR3 is built from 13 residues. The CDR3 here is CASSQERLGAQYF. In nucleotides, the CDR3 is TGTGCCAGCAGCCAAGAAAGGCTAGGTGCGCAGTATTTT. Together with reference TRBV14 and TRBJ2-3, the CDR3 gives the full variable domain: EAGVTQFPSHSVIEKGQTVTLRCDPISGHDNLYWYRRVMGKEIKFLLHFVKESKQDESGMPNNRFLAERTGGTYSTLKVQPAELEDSGVYFCASSQERLGAQYFGPGTRLTVL.

This clone was detected many times. This chain connects TRBV7-2 to TRBJ2-7, with TRBD1 identical over 12 bases. The germline gives CDR1 SGHTA, CDR2 FQGNSA. The CDR3 totals 17 residues. Unmatched junction bases numbered 8, after V lost 0 bases and J lost 5 bases. The CDR3 bases are TGTGCCAGCAGCTTAGCTATAACCGGGACAGGGGGCGACGAGCAGTACTTC. Protein product: CASSLAITGTGGDEQYF.

J is TRBJ1-5 and V is TRBV2, with a tentative D call TRBD1 (6 bases). This CDR3 is built from 17 residues. Germline-derived CDR1 and CDR2 are SNHLY and FYNNEI. V was shortened by 11 bases and J by 0 bases, with 23 bases between the two germline ends. CDR3 sequence reads: CAVGGWGGGSSNQPQHF. The CDR3, as DNA: TGTGCCGTCGGTGGCTGGGGCGGGGGCAGTAGCAATCAGCCCCAGCATTTT.

CDR3 in DNA: TGTGCCAGCAGCTTTCAGGGGGGCGGGGAGCTGTTTTTT. Encoded protein: CASSFQGGGELFF. The chain recombines TRBV7-2 with TRBJ2-2; a weak D match, TRBD1 (7 bases). CDR1 is SGHTA and CDR2 is FQGNSA in the germline V gene. V lost 3 bases, J lost 7 bases, and 9 bases lay in between. The CDR3 is 13 amino acids.